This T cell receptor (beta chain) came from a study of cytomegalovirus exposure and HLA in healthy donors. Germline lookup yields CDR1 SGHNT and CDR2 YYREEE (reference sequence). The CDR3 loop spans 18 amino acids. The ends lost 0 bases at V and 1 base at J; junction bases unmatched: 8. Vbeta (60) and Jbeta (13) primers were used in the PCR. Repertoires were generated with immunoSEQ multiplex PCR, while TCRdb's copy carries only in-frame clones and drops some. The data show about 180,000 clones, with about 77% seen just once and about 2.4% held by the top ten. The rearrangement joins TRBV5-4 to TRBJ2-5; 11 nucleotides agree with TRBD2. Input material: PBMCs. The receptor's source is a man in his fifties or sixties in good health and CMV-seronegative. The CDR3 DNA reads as TGTGCCAGCAGCTTGGCCAACCTAGCGGGGGGCATCCAAGAGACCCAGTACTTC. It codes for CASSLANLAGGIQETQYF.